The 20 T cell receptor beta chains reported below all come from one sample, sequenced in a study of T-cell reconstitution after alpha-beta-depleted transplantation in children. Unique molecular identifiers tagged the TCRbeta library. TCRdb reprocessed the PCR reads via MiXCR and lists one record per CDR3 protein. The top ten hold about 5% of the sample, which has some 260,000 distinct CDR3 sequences, roughly a quarter seen once. The starting material was PBMCs, mostly from graft donor cells, obtained 360 days after TCRalphabeta/CD19-depleted stem cell transplant. These receptors were taken from a female patient younger than 10 who had a stem cell transplant for congenital amegakaryocytic thrombocytopenia, so the T cells may come from the graft donor.

This rearrangement joins TRBV2 to TRBJ2-5; possible D gene TRBD1, 5 bases. Per the germline V gene, CDR1 is SNHLY and CDR2 is FYNNEI. The CDR3 loop spans 11 amino acids. The V end was cut by 11 bases, the J end by 2 bases, with 9 bases between. The chain's CDR3 is CAPRAQETQYF. As DNA, the CDR3 is TGTGCCCCCAGGGCACAAGAGACCCAGTACTTC.

This clonotype was seen repeatedly, ten times or more. The chain has TRBV28 and TRBJ2-3; D possibly corresponds to TRBD2 (5 bases). V was cut by 3 bases and J by 2 bases, with 18 bases left in between. The CDR3 sequence is 17 residues long. Germline V gene sequence: CDR1 MDHEN, CDR2 SYDVKM. CDR3: CASSFSRSAEITDTQYF. Written as DNA, the CDR3 is TGTGCCAGCAGTTTCTCCAGGTCAGCGGAGATCACAGATACGCAGTATTTT.

The V call is TRBV20-1, the J call TRBJ2-3; D is ambiguous. From germline, CDR1 is DFQATT and CDR2 SNEGSKA (reference sequence). The germline V and J ends were trimmed by 3 bases and 2 bases, with 6 bases remaining between them. The CDR3 has 12 residues. The CDR3 spells CSASPDTDTQYF. The CDR3 nucleotides are TGCAGTGCTAGTCCGGACACAGATACGCAGTATTTT.

The rearrangement joins TRBV6-2 or TRBV6-3 to TRBJ2-1, with 9 bases that match TRBD2. Germline CDR1 is MNHEY and CDR2 is SVGEGT. V shed 7 bases, J shed 4 bases, and the junction held 11 bases outside the gene matches. There are 16 residues in the CDR3. CDR3 sequence reads: CASNPLGTSGYNEQFF. In nucleotides, the CDR3 is TGTGCCAGCAACCCCTTAGGCACTAGCGGGTACAATGAGCAGTTCTTC.

There are many counts of this clonotype. This chain uses TRBV19 with TRBJ2-2; D remains unclear. CDR1 LNHDA and CDR2 SQIVND come from the germline V gene (reference sequence). V was clipped by 8 bases and J by 7 bases, with 11 bases between them. The CDR3 length is 12 residues. Here the CDR3 DNA reads TGTGCCAGTCTCACCTGGGGCGGGGAGCTGTTTTTT. Translating gives CASLTWGGELFF.

The CDR3 DNA reads as TGTGCCAGCAGCTTAGGGCCAGTAGGTACCGGGGAGCTGTTTTTT. Its translation: CASSLGPVGTGELFF. This rearrangement joins TRBV11-2 to TRBJ2-2; no reliable D call. This CDR3 contains 15 residues. Germline values: CDR1 SGHAT, CDR2 FQNNGV. The V and J ends lost 1 base and 5 bases respectively, with 11 bases between them.

The chain is built from TRBV11-1 and TRBJ2-1, with 9 bases matching TRBD2. The V gene's germline CDR1 is SGHAT and CDR2 FQDESV (reference sequence). The length of the CDR3 is 19 residues. The J segment lost 1 base and the V segment lost 7 bases, leaving 17 bases of the junction unmatched. CDR3 sequence (DNA): TGTGCCAGCACCGAGGACAGCGCGGGGGGGCCAAGGTCCTACAATGAGCAGTTCTTC. Its translation is CASTEDSAGGPRSYNEQFF.

This clonotype was recorded a few times. V is TRBV24-1 and J is TRBJ1-2; tentatively, D is TRBD1 (5 bases). The germline gives CDR1 KGHDR, CDR2 SFDVKD. The CDR3 spans 12 residues. Trimming shortened V by 4 bases and J by 10 bases, and 12 bases separated the two germline ends. In DNA, the CDR3 is TGTGCCACCAGTGACTACAGGACGGTCTACACCTTC. Amino acid sequence: CATSDYRTVYTF.

This chain links TRBV7-3 with TRBJ2-3, with 7 bases that match TRBD2. This CDR3 contains 13 residues. Germline lookup yields CDR1 SGHTA and CDR2 FQGTGA. V shed 5 bases, J shed 6 bases, and the junction held 5 bases outside the gene matches. In DNA form, the CDR3 reads TGTGCCAGCAGCCTCCTGGGAGGGGATACGCAGTATTTT. It is translated as CASSLLGGDTQYF.

Many counts were recorded for this clonotype. The J gene is TRBJ2-1, the V gene TRBV29-1; D is undetermined. Between the trimmed V and J ends, which lost 4 bases and 7 bases, there was a span of 17 bases. CDR3 length: 14 amino acids. Germline CDR1 is SQVTM and CDR2 is ANQGSEA. The CDR3 reads CSVAERFPTNEQFF. As DNA, the CDR3 is TGCAGCGTTGCGGAGAGGTTTCCTACGAATGAGCAGTTCTTC.

The chain uses TRBV5-4 and TRBJ1-4, with D unresolved. The CDR3 totals 13 residues. V was clipped by 4 bases and J by 0 bases, with 4 bases between them. The germline V gene encodes CDR1 SGHNT and CDR2 YYREEE (reference sequence). The CDR3 sequence: CASSIATNEKLFF. In nucleotides, the CDR3 is TGTGCCAGCAGCATAGCAACTAATGAAAAACTGTTTTTT.

This clonotype was detected only a few times. V is TRBV20-1 and J is TRBJ2-4, with D tentatively TRBD1 (7 bases). The CDR3 is 13 residues long. Germline CDR1 DFQATT, CDR2 SNEGSKA (reference sequence). V was pared by 3 bases and J by 7 bases, with 13 bases between. CDR3 nucleotides: TGCAGTGCTAGGGCAGGGGGGAGGAACATTCAGTACTTC. Translated: CSARAGGRNIQYF.

To note about this clonotype: One end of the junction does not line up with germline, which may come from a read error. The chain recombines TRBV5-1 with TRBJ1-2, with 7 bases fitting TRBD1. CDR3 length: 13 amino acids. The germline gives CDR1 SGHRS, CDR2 YFSETQ. The CDR3, as DNA: TGCGCCAGCACCTTGACAGGGCGCTATGGCTACACCTTC. The encoded protein is CASTLTGRYGYTF.

This clonotype has only a few counts. The genes are TRBV28 and TRBJ2-1, with no clear D. The CDR3 length is 12 residues. Germline V gene lookup returns CDR1 MDHEN and CDR2 SYDVKM. Trimming stripped 4 bases from V and 9 bases from J, with 10 bases between. In DNA, the CDR3 is TGTGCCAGCAGTTATTCATGGGGTGAGCAGTTCTTC. It translates to CASSYSWGEQFF.

V usage is TRBV12-5 and J usage is TRBJ2-2; TRBD1 agrees at 7 bases. V trimming: 0 bases; J trimming: 2 bases; junction bases outside the gene matches: 3. The CDR3 consists of 16 residues. CDR1 LGHNT and CDR2 FRNRAP come from the germline V gene. The CDR3 protein is CASGLVAGGNTGELFF. In DNA, the CDR3 is TGTGCTAGTGGTTTGGTAGCAGGGGGTAACACCGGGGAGCTGTTTTTT.

This clonotype appeared a few times. This sequence joins TRBV12-3 or TRBV12-4 and TRBJ2-1, with TRBD2 matching over 8 bases. The length of the CDR3 is 16 residues. Losses at the gene ends were 4 bases for V and 4 bases for J; bases not matched to a gene: 9. The CDR3 DNA sequence: TGTGCCAGCAGTTGGACGGCACTAGCGGTGTACAATGAGCAGTTCTTC. Amino acids: CASSWTALAVYNEQFF.

This clonotype turned up a few times. The chain uses TRBV4-2 and TRBJ2-2, with D tentatively TRBD2 (5 bases). V was clipped by 1 base and J by 1 base, with 7 bases between them. Germline CDR1 and CDR2: LGHNA and YNFKEQ. CDR3 length: 15 residues. The DNA of the CDR3 is TGTGCCAGCAGCCAAGTAGCGATGAACACCGGGGAGCTGTTTTTT. It specifies CASSQVAMNTGELFF.

V usage is TRBV15 and J usage is TRBJ2-7; maybe TRBD2 (6 bases). The CDR3 loop spans 14 amino acids. Trimming pared 6 bases from V and 2 bases from J, leaving 14 bases between. Germline V gene lookup returns CDR1 LNHNV and CDR2 YYDKDF (reference sequence). As DNA, the CDR3 is TGTGCCACCAGTAAAGAACGCGGGACCTACGAGCAGTACTTC. It is translated as CATSKERGTYEQYF.

The genes are TRBV12-3 or TRBV12-4 and TRBJ2-3; 11 positions agree with TRBD1. The V gene end was trimmed by 9 bases and the J gene end by 4 bases; junction bases not matched to a gene: 9. The CDR3 loop spans 15 amino acids. The CDR3 loop reads CASESPGQGADTQYF. The CDR3, as DNA: TGTGCCAGTGAATCACCGGGACAGGGGGCAGATACGCAGTATTTT.

This sequence joins TRBV29-1 and TRBJ2-1; D is perhaps TRBD2 (5 bases). The CDR3 spans 15 residues. Germline CDR1 SQVTM, CDR2 ANQGSEA. Trimming pared 4 bases from V and 0 bases from J, leaving 13 bases between. The chain's CDR3 is CSVGRAAHSYNEQFF. In nucleotides, the CDR3 is TGCAGCGTTGGTCGAGCGGCACACTCCTACAATGAGCAGTTCTTC.